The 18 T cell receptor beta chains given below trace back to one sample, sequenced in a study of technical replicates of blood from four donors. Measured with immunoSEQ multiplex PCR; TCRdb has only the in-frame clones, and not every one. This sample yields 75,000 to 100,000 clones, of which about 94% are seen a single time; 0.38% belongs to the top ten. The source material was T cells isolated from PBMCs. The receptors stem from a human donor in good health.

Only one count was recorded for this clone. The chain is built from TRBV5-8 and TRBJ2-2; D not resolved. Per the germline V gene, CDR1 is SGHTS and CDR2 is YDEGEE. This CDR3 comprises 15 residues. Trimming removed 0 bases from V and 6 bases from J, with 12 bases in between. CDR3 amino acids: CASSLGSRIPGELFF. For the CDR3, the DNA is TGTGCCAGCAGCTTGGGTTCGCGGATACCCGGGGAGCTGTTTTTT.

The CDR3 DNA reads as TGCGCCAGCAGTCAACCAGGGGACAGACGGGAGCAGTACTTC. It yields the protein CASSQPGDRREQYF. The rearrangement uses TRBV23-1 and TRBJ2-7, with 7 bases identical to TRBD1. TRBV23-1 is marked as an open reading frame, function uncertain. V lost 2 bases, J lost 7 bases, and 8 bases stayed unmatched. This CDR3 spans 14 amino acids.

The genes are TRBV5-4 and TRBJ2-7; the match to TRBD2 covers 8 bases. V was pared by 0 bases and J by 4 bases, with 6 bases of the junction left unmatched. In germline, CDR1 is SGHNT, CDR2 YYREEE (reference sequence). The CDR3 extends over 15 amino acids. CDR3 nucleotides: TGTGCCAGCAGCTTGGGGGTAGCGGGAACTTACGAGCAGTACTTC. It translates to CASSLGVAGTYEQYF.

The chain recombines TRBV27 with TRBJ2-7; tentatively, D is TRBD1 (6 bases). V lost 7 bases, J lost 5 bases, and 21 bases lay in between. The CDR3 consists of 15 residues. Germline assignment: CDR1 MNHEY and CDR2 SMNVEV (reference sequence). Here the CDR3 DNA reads TGTGCCAGCACACCGATTACAGGGAAAAGGAACGAGCAGTACTTC. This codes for CASTPITGKRNEQYF.

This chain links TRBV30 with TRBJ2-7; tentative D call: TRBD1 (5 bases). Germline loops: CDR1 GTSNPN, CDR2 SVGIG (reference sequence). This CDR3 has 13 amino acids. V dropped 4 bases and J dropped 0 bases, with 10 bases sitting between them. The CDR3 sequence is CAWKGPSSYEQYF. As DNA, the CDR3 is TGTGCCTGGAAGGGGCCCAGCTCCTACGAGCAGTACTTC.

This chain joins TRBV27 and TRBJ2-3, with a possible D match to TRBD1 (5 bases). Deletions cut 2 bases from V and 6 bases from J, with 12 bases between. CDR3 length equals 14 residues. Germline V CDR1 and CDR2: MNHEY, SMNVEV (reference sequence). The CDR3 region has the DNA TGTGCCAGCAGTTTAAGGGGTAACGACGATACGCAGTATTTT. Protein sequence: CASSLRGNDDTQYF.

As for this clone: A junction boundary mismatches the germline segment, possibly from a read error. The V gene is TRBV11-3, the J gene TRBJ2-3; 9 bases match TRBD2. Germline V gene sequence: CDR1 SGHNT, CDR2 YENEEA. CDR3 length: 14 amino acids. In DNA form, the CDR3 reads TGTGCCAGCAGCCCGACTAGCGGCACCGATACGCAGTATTTT. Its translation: CASSPTSGTDTQYF.

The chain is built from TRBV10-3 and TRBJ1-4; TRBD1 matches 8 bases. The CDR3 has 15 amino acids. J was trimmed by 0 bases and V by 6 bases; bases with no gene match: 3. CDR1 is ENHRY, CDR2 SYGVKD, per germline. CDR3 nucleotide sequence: TGTGCCATCAGAATGGGACAGGCAACTAATGAAAAACTGTTTTTT. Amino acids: CAIRMGQATNEKLFF.

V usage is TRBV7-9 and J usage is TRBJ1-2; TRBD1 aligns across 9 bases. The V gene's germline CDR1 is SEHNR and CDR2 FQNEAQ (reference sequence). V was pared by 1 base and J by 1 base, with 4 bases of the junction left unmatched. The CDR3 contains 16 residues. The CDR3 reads CASSLDGTGINYGYTF. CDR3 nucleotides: TGTGCCAGCAGCTTAGACGGGACAGGGATTAACTATGGCTACACCTTC.

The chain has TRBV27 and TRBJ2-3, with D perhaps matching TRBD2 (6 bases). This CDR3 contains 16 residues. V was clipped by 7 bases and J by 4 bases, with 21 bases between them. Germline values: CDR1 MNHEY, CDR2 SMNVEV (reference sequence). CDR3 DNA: TGTGCCAGCATTGGGCCCCCGGGACTGAGTGCAGATACGCAGTATTTT. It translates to CASIGPPGLSADTQYF.

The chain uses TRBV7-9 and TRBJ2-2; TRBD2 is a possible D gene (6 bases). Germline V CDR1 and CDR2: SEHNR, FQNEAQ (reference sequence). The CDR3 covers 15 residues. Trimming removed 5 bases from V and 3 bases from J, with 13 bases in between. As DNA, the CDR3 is TGTGCCAGCAGCGTGGGGAGGACATACACCGGGGAGCTGTTTTTT. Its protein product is CASSVGRTYTGELFF.

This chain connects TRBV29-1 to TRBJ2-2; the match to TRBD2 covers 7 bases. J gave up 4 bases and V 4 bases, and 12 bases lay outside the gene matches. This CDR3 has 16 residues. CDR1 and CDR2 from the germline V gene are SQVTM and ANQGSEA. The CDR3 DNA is TGCAGCGTTGTAGGCTCCCAGGGAGGGTTCACCGGGGAGCTGTTTTTT. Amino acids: CSVVGSQGGFTGELFF.

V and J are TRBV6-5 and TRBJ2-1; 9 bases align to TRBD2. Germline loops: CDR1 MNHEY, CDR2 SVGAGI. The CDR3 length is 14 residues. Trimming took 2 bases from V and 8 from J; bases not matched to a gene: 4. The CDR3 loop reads CASSYLSGSDEQFF. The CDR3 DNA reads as TGTGCCAGCAGTTACCTTAGCGGGAGTGATGAGCAGTTCTTC.

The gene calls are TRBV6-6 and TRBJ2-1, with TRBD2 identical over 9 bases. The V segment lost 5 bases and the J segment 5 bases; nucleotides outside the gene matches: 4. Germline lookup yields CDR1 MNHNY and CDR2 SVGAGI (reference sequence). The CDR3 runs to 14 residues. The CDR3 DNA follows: TGTGCCAGCAGTACTAGCGGGCCAAACAATGAGCAGTTCTTC. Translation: CASSTSGPNNEQFF.

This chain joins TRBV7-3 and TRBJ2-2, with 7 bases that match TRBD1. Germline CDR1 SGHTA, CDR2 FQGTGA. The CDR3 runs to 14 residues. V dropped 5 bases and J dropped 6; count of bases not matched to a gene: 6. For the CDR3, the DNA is TGTGCCAGCAGCCTTATGACAGGGTCCGGGGAGCTGTTTTTT. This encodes CASSLMTGSGELFF.

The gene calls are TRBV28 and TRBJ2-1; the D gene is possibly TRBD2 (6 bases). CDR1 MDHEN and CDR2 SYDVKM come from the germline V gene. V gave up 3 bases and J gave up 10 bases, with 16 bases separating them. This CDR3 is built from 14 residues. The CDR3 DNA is TGTGCCAGCAGTTTCGGGGGACTTGTAGGGGAGCAGTTCTTC. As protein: CASSFGGLVGEQFF.

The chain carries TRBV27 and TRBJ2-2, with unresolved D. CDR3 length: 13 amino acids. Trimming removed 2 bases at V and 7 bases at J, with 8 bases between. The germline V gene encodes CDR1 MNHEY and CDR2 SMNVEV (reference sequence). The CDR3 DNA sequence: TGTGCCAGCAGTTTAGGCCTTAACGGGGAGCTGTTTTTT. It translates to CASSLGLNGELFF.

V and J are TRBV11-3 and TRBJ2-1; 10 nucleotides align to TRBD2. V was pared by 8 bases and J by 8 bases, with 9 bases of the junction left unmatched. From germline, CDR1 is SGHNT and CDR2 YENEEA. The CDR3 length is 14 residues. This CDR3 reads CASGTGLARHEQFF. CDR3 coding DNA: TGTGCCAGCGGGACGGGACTAGCGCGACATGAGCAGTTCTTC. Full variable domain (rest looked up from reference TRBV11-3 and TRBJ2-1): EAGVVQSPRYKIIEKKQPVAFWCNPISGHNTLYWYLQNLGQGPELLIRYENEEAVDDSQLPKDRFSAERLKGVDSTLKIQPAELGDSAVYLCASGTGLARHEQFFGPGTRLTVL.